These 4 T cell receptor beta chains came from one sample sequenced in a study of blood T cell repertoires in COVID-19. Profiled with immunoSEQ multiplex PCR; TCRdb holds only in-frame clones, not every one. The top ten clones hold under 2.5% of a sample with about 50,000 clones, about nine tenths of them seen once. The source material was peripheral blood. These receptor sequences come from a woman of 80 years or more with COVID-19, enrolled during active disease.

This clone came up once. The chain recombines TRBV2 with TRBJ1-2; D is possibly TRBD1 (6 bases). The ends were cut back, 4 bases at V and 5 bases at J, with 14 bases in the middle. Germline CDR1 is SNHLY and CDR2 is FYNNEI. This CDR3 has 14 amino acids. The CDR3: CASSARGIRYGYTF. CDR3 sequence (DNA): TGTGCCAGCAGTGCCAGGGGTATTAGGTATGGCTACACCTTC.

This rearrangement joins TRBV19 to TRBJ1-5, with D maybe TRBD1 (6 bases). CDR3 length equals 14 residues. Between the trimmed V and J ends, which lost 1 base and 6 bases, there was a span of 10 bases. CDR1 and CDR2 (germline): LNHDA, SQIVND (reference sequence). The CDR3 nucleotides read TGTGCCAGTAGTATAGTGGAAGGGGGTCAGCCCCAGCATTTT. Protein: CASSIVEGGQPQHF.

The chain employs TRBV18 and TRBJ2-7, with D possibly TRBD2 on 5 matching bases. Germline V gene lookup returns CDR1 KGHSH and CDR2 LQKENI. Deletions cut 2 bases from V and 4 bases from J, with 12 bases between. The CDR3 consists of 14 residues. This chain's CDR3 is CASSPSGKPYEQYF. The CDR3 nucleotides read TGTGCCAGCTCACCATCGGGGAAACCATACGAGCAGTACTTC.

This chain joins TRBV19 and TRBJ1-1; 10 bases are shared with TRBD1. The CDR3 totals 20 residues. The germline gives CDR1 LNHDA, CDR2 SQIVND (reference sequence). V gave up 0 bases and J gave up 1 base; unmatched junction bases: 14. CDR3 sequence: CASSIDLGSGQGRENTEAFF. CDR3 DNA sequence: TGTGCCAGTAGTATAGATCTGGGGTCGGGACAGGGGAGGGAGAACACTGAAGCTTTCTTT.